What follows are 20 T cell receptor beta chains derived from one specimen sequenced in a study of shared clonotypes between healthy human individuals. Profiling relied on immunoSEQ multiplex PCR, and the TCRdb table lists in-frame clones only, not all of them. Of under 550,000 clones listed, 90% to 97% are singletons. The sequencing input was naive CD4+ T cells sorted from blood. The subset here: CD45RA+ positively selected. These receptors came from a woman under 40 in good health.

About this clone itself: Distinct nucleotide sequences in the sample also encode this CDR3. V usage is TRBV6-5 and J usage is TRBJ1-1; TRBD1 matches 10 bases. The CDR3 loop spans 14 amino acids. Losses at the gene ends were 3 bases for V and 6 bases for J; bases not matched to a gene: 4. The germline V gene has CDR1 MNHEY and CDR2 SVGAGI. CDR3 residues: CASSYSGTGAEAFF. For the CDR3, the DNA is TGTGCCAGCAGTTATTCCGGGACAGGGGCTGAAGCTTTCTTT.

The gene calls are TRBV7-2 and TRBJ2-1, with 14 nucleotides matching TRBD2. The germline CDR1 and CDR2 sequences are SGHTA and FQGNSA. V trimming: 5 bases; J trimming: 4 bases; junction bases outside the gene matches: 4. The CDR3 is 16 residues long. The CDR3 loop reads CASSPGTSGRYNEQFF. In DNA, the CDR3 is TGTGCCAGCAGCCCCGGGACTAGCGGGAGATACAATGAGCAGTTCTTC.

The gene calls are TRBV5-8 and TRBJ2-5, with D unclear. V lost 2 bases and J 1 base, leaving 6 bases between the germline ends. The V gene's germline CDR1 is SGHTS and CDR2 YDEGEE. The CDR3 length is 13 residues. CDR3 residues: CASSFDTQETQYF. The CDR3 coding sequence is TGTGCCAGCAGCTTTGACACCCAAGAGACCCAGTACTTC.

This rearrangement joins TRBV6-5 to TRBJ1-2; D is uncertain. The CDR3 loop spans 13 amino acids. Trimming took off 0 bases at V and 7 bases at J, with 9 bases between the two ends. From germline, CDR1 is MNHEY and CDR2 SVGAGI. The CDR3 DNA is TGTGCCAGCAGTTACTCACAAAATGGTGGCTACACCTTC. Its translation: CASSYSQNGGYTF.

This chain uses TRBV2 with TRBJ2-1; D possibly corresponds to TRBD2 (6 bases). Germline lookup yields CDR1 SNHLY and CDR2 FYNNEI. The CDR3 runs to 15 residues. V was clipped by 7 bases and J by 3 bases, with 16 bases between them. The CDR3 region is CASKQVAVDYNEQFF. CDR3 nucleotides: TGTGCCAGCAAGCAGGTAGCGGTGGACTACAATGAGCAGTTCTTC.

The chain is built from TRBV7-2 and TRBJ2-1; 7 bases are a match to TRBD2. This CDR3 spans 15 amino acids. Germline V gene sequence: CDR1 SGHTA, CDR2 FQGNSA. V lost 1 base, J lost 2 bases, and 2 bases stayed unmatched. CDR3 sequence reads: CASSLGGSAYNEQFF. The CDR3 bases are TGTGCCAGCAGCTTAGGCGGGAGTGCCTACAATGAGCAGTTCTTC.

The chain uses TRBV5-1 and TRBJ1-2; D is ambiguous. Germline CDR1 is SGHRS and CDR2 is YFSETQ. The CDR3 is 16 residues long. The V and J ends lost 4 bases and 6 bases respectively, with 22 bases between them. Here the CDR3 reads CASSEIPTRLAHGYTF. CDR3 bases: TGCGCCAGCAGCGAGATTCCAACCAGGTTAGCACATGGCTACACCTTC.

The chain is built from TRBV5-6 and TRBJ2-7; D is unresolved. Trimming pared 5 bases from V and 2 bases from J, leaving 11 bases between. Germline V gene lookup returns CDR1 SGHDT and CDR2 YYEEEE. The CDR3 has 13 residues. The CDR3, as DNA: TGTGCCAGCAGGAGGACGGTGGCCTACGAGCAGTACTTC. Its translation is CASRRTVAYEQYF.

The V and J genes are TRBV15 and TRBJ1-5; 8 nucleotides line up with TRBD1. The CDR3 sequence is 18 residues long. J was trimmed by 2 bases and V by 2 bases; bases with no gene match: 11. Germline CDR1 reads LNHNV; CDR2 reads YYDKDF (reference sequence). The CDR3 region is CATSRRIGTGRGNQPQHF. The CDR3 bases are TGTGCCACCAGCAGACGCATCGGGACAGGTAGGGGCAATCAGCCCCAGCATTTT.

The rearrangement joins TRBV7-9 to TRBJ1-5; TRBD1 might be the D (5 bases). The CDR3 spans 13 residues. The germline V gene encodes CDR1 SEHNR and CDR2 FQNEAQ (reference sequence). Trimming stripped 6 bases from V and 7 bases from J, with 13 bases between. The DNA of the CDR3 is TGTGCCAGCAGTCAGGGTTGGGGGCAGCCCCAGCATTTT. Protein: CASSQGWGQPQHF.

J is TRBJ1-1 and V is TRBV28, with TRBD1 as a possible D gene (5 bases). Deletions cut 6 bases from V and 0 bases from J, with 14 bases between. The CDR3 contains 15 residues. Looked up from germline, CDR1 is MDHEN and CDR2 is SYDVKM. CDR3 in amino acids: CASSPPPDMNTEAFF. Here the CDR3 DNA reads TGTGCCAGCAGCCCTCCACCGGACATGAACACTGAAGCTTTCTTT.

This rearrangement joins TRBV29-1 to TRBJ2-7; no clear D gene. Germline assignment: CDR1 SQVTM and CDR2 ANQGSEA. The V gene lost 6 bases and the J gene lost 4 bases, with 10 bases spanning the gap. CDR3 length: 11 amino acids. CDR3 nucleotides: TGCAGCGTGACAAGAGAATACGAGCAGTACTTC. It yields the protein CSVTREYEQYF.

The chain uses TRBV7-9 and TRBJ2-7, with a possible D match to TRBD2 (6 bases). Germline loops: CDR1 SEHNR, CDR2 FQNEAQ (reference sequence). This CDR3 spans 14 amino acids. Trimming stripped 5 bases from V and 3 bases from J, with 14 bases between. The CDR3 DNA sequence: TGTGCCAGCAGCATGGACGGAGGGATCTACGAGCAGTACTTC. This sequence encodes CASSMDGGIYEQYF.

The chain combines TRBV27 with TRBJ2-7, with a possible D match to TRBD1 (6 bases). V lost 7 bases, J lost 4 bases, and 17 bases lay in between. The CDR3 contains 14 residues. CDR1 MNHEY and CDR2 SMNVEV come from the germline V gene (reference sequence). The CDR3 reads CASTPRDKGYEQYF. In nucleotides, the CDR3 is TGTGCCAGCACCCCCCGGGACAAGGGTTACGAGCAGTACTTC.

The rearrangement links TRBV21-1 to TRBJ1-2; whether TRBD1, the table's D call, matches the DNA was not checked. TRBV21-1 is a documented pseudogene. The CDR3 loop spans 16 amino acids. CDR3 sequence (DNA): TGTGCCAGCAGCAAGGATCAGACCGGGACAGGGCATGGCTACACCTTC. Its translation: CASSKDQTGTGHGYTF.

V gene TRBV28 combines with J gene TRBJ1-5; 8 positions match TRBD1. Germline V gene data show CDR1 as MDHEN and CDR2 as SYDVKM. The CDR3 length is 14 residues. Trimming at V came to 1 base and at J to 8 bases, leaving 4 bases not matched to a gene. In DNA, the CDR3 is TGTGCCAGCAGTTTATCAGGGGGCAGTGAGCCCCAGCATTTT. Translation: CASSLSGGSEPQHF.

The chain carries TRBV4-2 and TRBJ2-6; D possibly corresponds to TRBD2 (5 bases). Germline-derived CDR1 and CDR2 are LGHNA and YNFKEQ. The CDR3 runs to 15 residues. V gave up 1 base and J gave up 3 bases, with 7 bases separating them. DNA for the CDR3: TGTGCCAGCAGCCAAGGTAGCGTTGGGGCCAACGTCCTGACTTTC. This encodes CASSQGSVGANVLTF.

The chain recombines TRBV5-6 with TRBJ1-1; weak D call: TRBD1 (5 bases). Germline V gives CDR1 SGHDT, CDR2 YYEEEE. The V and J ends lost 6 bases and 1 base respectively, with 16 bases between them. The CDR3 spans 15 residues. Here the CDR3 reads CASMGTGTANTEAFF. The CDR3, as DNA: TGTGCCAGCATGGGGACCGGGACGGCGAACACTGAAGCTTTCTTT.

This clone appeared once. In DNA form, the CDR3 reads TGTGCCACCAGCAGAGATAGGGAAGCGGGGCTCACAGATACGCAGTATTTT. It translates to CATSRDREAGLTDTQYF. J is TRBJ2-3 and V is TRBV15, with TRBD2 matching 7 bases. Germline V gene lookup returns CDR1 LNHNV and CDR2 YYDKDF (reference sequence). The CDR3 extends over 17 amino acids. V lost 0 bases to trimming and J lost 2 bases; unmatched junction nucleotides: 8.

This chain joins TRBV7-9 and TRBJ2-5; D is possibly TRBD1 (5 bases). The CDR3 covers 15 residues. CDR1 and CDR2 from the germline V gene are SEHNR and FQNEAQ (reference sequence). With 5 bases removed from V and 4 bases from J, the gap between germline ends came to 17 bases. The CDR3 DNA is TGTGCCAGCAGCCTCGATCCCAGGGAAAGAGAGACCCAGTACTTC. Its protein product is CASSLDPRERETQYF.